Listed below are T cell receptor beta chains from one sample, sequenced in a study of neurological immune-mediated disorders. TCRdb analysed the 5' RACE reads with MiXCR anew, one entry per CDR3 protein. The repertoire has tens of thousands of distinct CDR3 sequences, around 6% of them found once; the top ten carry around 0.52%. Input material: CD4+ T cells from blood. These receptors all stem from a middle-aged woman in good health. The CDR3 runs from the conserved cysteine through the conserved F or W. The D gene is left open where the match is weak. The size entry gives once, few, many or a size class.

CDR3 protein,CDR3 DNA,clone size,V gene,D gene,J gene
CASSLGREKETQYF,TGCGCCAGCAGCTTGGGACGGGAGAAAGAGACCCAGTACTTC,many,TRBV5-1,.,TRBJ2-5
CASKWAGGDTGELFF,TGCGCCAGCAAATGGGCGGGAGGAGACACCGGGGAGCTGTTTTTT,many,TRBV5-1,TRBD2,TRBJ2-2
CATSSDEWDDGELFF,TGTGCCACCAGCAGCGATGAGTGGGACGACGGGGAGCTGTTTTTT,many,TRBV15,.,TRBJ2-2
CSAIDSGGGTGYTF,TGCAGCGCTATTGACAGCGGAGGTGGGACTGGCTACACCTTC,many,TRBV29-1,.,TRBJ1-2
CASSLSGPRYNEQFF,TGTGCCAGCAGTTTATCAGGCCCCAGGTACAATGAGCAGTTCTTC,medium-sized,TRBV28,.,TRBJ2-1
CASILGPPSNYNEQFF,TGCGCCAGCATCTTGGGTCCCCCGTCCAATTACAATGAGCAGTTCTTC,many,TRBV5-1,.,TRBJ2-1
CSARAGAGSDTQYF,TGCAGTGCTAGAGCGGGAGCGGGGTCAGATACGCAGTATTTT,many,TRBV20-1,TRBD2,TRBJ2-3
CSASSISSYNEQFF,TGCAGTGCTAGTTCCATATCCTCCTACAATGAGCAGTTCTTC,many,TRBV20-1,.,TRBJ2-1
CASSLQGSGFFTYEQYF,TGTGCCAGCAGCTTACAAGGGTCCGGGTTCTTCACCTACGAGCAGTACTTC,few,TRBV7-2,.,TRBJ2-7
CSARLGSGANVLTF,TGCAGTGCTAGATTGGGCTCTGGGGCCAACGTCCTGACTTTC,many,TRBV20-1,.,TRBJ2-6
CASSSRLADRIYEQYF,TGTGCCAGCAGCTCGCGACTAGCGGATCGAATCTACGAGCAGTACTTC,many,TRBV11-1,TRBD2,TRBJ2-7
CASTTLAGGGDTQYF,TGCGCCAGCACCACACTAGCGGGAGGGGGTGATACGCAGTATTTT,many,TRBV5-1,TRBD2,TRBJ2-3
CSGQMVQETQYF,TGCAGTGGACAGATGGTCCAAGAGACCCAGTACTTC,many,TRBV20-1,.,TRBJ2-5
CASSSSPFYNEQFF,TGTGCCAGCAGCTCTAGCCCTTTTTACAATGAGCAGTTCTTC,many,TRBV11-2,.,TRBJ2-1
CASSLVGQGGDETQYF,TGTGCCAGCAGCTTAGTCGGCCAGGGAGGGGACGAGACCCAGTACTTC,many,TRBV7-8,TRBD2,TRBJ2-5
CASSHAKTSRGSYEQYF,TGTGCCAGCAGCCACGCGAAAACGTCGCGGGGCTCCTACGAGCAGTACTTC,few,TRBV3-1,.,TRBJ2-7
CSARGVQHLSYSNQPQHF,TGCAGTGCTAGAGGAGTTCAACACCTTTCTTATAGCAATCAGCCCCAGCATTTT,many,TRBV20-1,.,TRBJ1-5
CSAVGGSSYEQYF,TGCAGTGCTGTTGGGGGGAGTTCCTACGAGCAGTACTTC,many,TRBV20-1,.,TRBJ2-7
CAWSGDSRNYYEQYF,TGTGCCTGGAGCGGTGACAGTCGGAATTACTACGAGCAGTACTTC,many,TRBV30,.,TRBJ2-7
CASSPLSGAFDTQYF,TGTGCCAGCAGCCCCTTGTCAGGGGCGTTCGATACGCAGTATTTT,many,TRBV5-5,.,TRBJ2-3